This is a list of T cell receptor beta chains from one sample in a study of shared clonotypes between healthy human individuals. The assay was immunoSEQ multiplex PCR, and TCRdb's table has in-frame clones only and misses some. This sample yields about 820,000 clones, of which around 92% are seen a single time; approximately 25% belongs to the top ten. The sample was naive CD8+ T cells sorted from blood. Receptors were obtained from a man aged 30-40 years in good health. CDR3s include the opening cysteine and the closing phenylalanine or tryptophan. The D gene is left open where the match is weak. Not every row has a clone size; where given, it reads once, few, many or a size class.

j_call d_call v_call clone_size cdr3_nt cdr3_aa
TRBJ2-7 TRBD2 TRBV4-1 . TGCGCCAGCAGCCAAGCCGGGGGGACCTATTACGAGCAGTACTTC CASSQAGGTYYEQYF
TRBJ2-1 TRBD1 TRBV19 once TGTGCCACCGCAGGGGGACCAAACTACAATGAGCAGTTCTTC CATAGGPNYNEQFF
TRBJ2-5 . TRBV4-1 . TGCGCCAGCAGCCAAGAAGGCGCACAAGAGACCCAGTACTTC CASSQEGAQETQYF
TRBJ2-3 . TRBV5-6 . TGTGCCAGCAGCGTAGTCGGGAGAGGGGATACGCAGTATTTT CASSVVGRGDTQYF
TRBJ2-2 . TRBV9 . TGTGCCAGCAGCGTAGCGGCTGGGGAGCTGTTTTTT CASSVAAGELFF
TRBJ2-1 . TRBV27 once TGTGCCAGCAGTCCCTCCCCGGGTTTTGGGTCCTACAATGAGCAGTTCTTC CASSPSPGFGSYNEQFF
TRBJ2-7 . TRBV28 . TGTGCCAGCAGCGCGGGGTGGGCCTACGAGCAGTACTTC CASSAGWAYEQYF
TRBJ2-7 . TRBV5-4 . TGTGCCAGCAGCTGGGGTTCAGAGCAGTACTTC CASSWGSEQYF
TRBJ1-4 TRBD1 TRBV16 . TGTGCCAGCAGCCTGACGGACAGGGTTAATGAAAAACTGTTTTTT CASSLTDRVNEKLFF
TRBJ1-2 . TRBV6-6 . TGTGCCAGCAGCCAGAGGGCGAGCCTGAACTATGGCTACACCTTC CASSQRASLNYGYTF
TRBJ2-1 TRBD2 TRBV6-1 once TGTGCCAGCAGTGAAGCGGGAGTAGCGGGAGTACGGGAGCAGTTCTTC CASSEAGVAGVREQFF
TRBJ1-1 . TRBV7-9 once TGTGCCAGCAGGGATGCGAACACTGAAGCTTTCTTT CASRDANTEAFF
TRBJ2-1 . TRBV2 . TGTGCCAGCAGGGCGGACAGCAGCTCCTACAATGAGCAGTTCTTC CASRADSSSYNEQFF
TRBJ2-1 . TRBV6-4 . TGTGCCAGCAGGACCGACCCCGCGGCCTACAATGAGCAGTTCTTC CASRTDPAAYNEQFF
TRBJ2-7 . TRBV28 . TGTGCCACCATGACAGTGTACGAGCAGTACTTC CATMTVYEQYF
TRBJ1-2 TRBD1 TRBV9 . TGCGCCAGCAGCGGCGGACAGGGGCCTTTAGGCTATGGCTACACCTTC CASSGGQGPLGYGYTF
TRBJ2-7 . TRBV30 . TGTGCCTGGAGTGTAGGACAGTCCTACGAGCAGTACTTC CAWSVGQSYEQYF
TRBJ2-7 TRBD2 TRBV4-1 . TGCGCCAGCAGCCAAGAAGAAGCGGGAGCGGACGAGCAGTACTTC CASSQEEAGADEQYF
TRBJ1-2 . TRBV27 few TGTGCCAGCAGCCTGGGGGTGCGCGGTGGCTACACCTTC CASSLGVRGGYTF
TRBJ1-2 . TRBV28 . TGTGCCAGCAGTTCCCCCGGGGTGGGTCCGAACTATGGCTACACCTTC CASSSPGVGPNYGYTF
TRBJ1-2 . TRBV4-3 once TGCGCCAGCAGCCAGCATTACCCAGGGACCGGCTACACCTTC CASSQHYPGTGYTF
TRBJ2-7 . TRBV27 once TGTGCCAGCAGTTTATATGGCAGTCCCTACGAGCAGTACTTC CASSLYGSPYEQYF
TRBJ2-7 . TRBV5-1 . TGCGCCAGCAGCCATACCTCCTACGAGCAGTACTTC CASSHTSYEQYF
TRBJ2-2 TRBD1 TRBV6-4 . TGTGCCAGCAGGCCGGGACAGGGAGTGACGAACACCGGGGAGCTGTTTTTT CASRPGQGVTNTGELFF
TRBJ2-1 . TRBV7-6 . TGTGCCAGCAGCTTAGAGGTCGACAGCGGGTCCTACAATGAGCAGTTCTTC CASSLEVDSGSYNEQFF
TRBJ2-3 . TRBV29-1 . TGCAGCGTTGATGCAGGGCTCACAGATACGCAGTATTTT CSVDAGLTDTQYF
TRBJ2-1 TRBD2 TRBV6-4 . TGTGCCAGCAGTGTTACTAGCGGTTACAATGAGCAGTTCTTC CASSVTSGYNEQFF
TRBJ1-5 . TRBV10-3 . TGTGCCATCAGTCCGGACGGACTCAATCAGCCCCAGCATTTT CAISPDGLNQPQHF
TRBJ1-1 . TRBV28 . TGTGCCAGCAGGATCTCCCTTATAACTGAAGCTTTCTTT CASRISLITEAFF
TRBJ1-3 . TRBV7-9 . TGTGCCAGCAGCTCCACGACCAGAGGTCGAATTGGAGCTGGAAACACCATATATTTT CASSSTTRGRIGAGNTIYF
TRBJ2-2 . TRBV11-3 . TGTGCCAGCAGCTGGGACGTCAGCACCGGGGAGCTGTTTTTT CASSWDVSTGELFF
TRBJ1-5 . TRBV27 . TGTGCCAGCAGTTTCGTCCCGCTACAGGGCAGGGTCCCCCCGGATCAGCCCCAGCATTTT CASSFVPLQGRVPPDQPQHF
TRBJ2-3 TRBD2 TRBV15 . TGTGCCACCAGCAGTACAGCGGGAGTATTAGATACGCAGTATTTT CATSSTAGVLDTQYF
TRBJ2-7 . TRBV2 . TGTGCCAGCAGTGAAGACAGGATGGATGGGTACGAGCAGTACTTC CASSEDRMDGYEQYF
TRBJ2-1 . TRBV5-1 . TGCGCCAGCAGCTTGGCCCTTTCAGGGGCAGGTAGTGAGCAGTTCTTC CASSLALSGAGSEQFF
TRBJ2-7 TRBD2 TRBV10-1 once TGCGCCAGCAGTGGGGCTAGCGGGTCCTACGAGCAGTACTTC CASSGASGSYEQYF
TRBJ2-5 . TRBV27 . TGTGCCAGCAGTTTATATCTTCGAGAGACCCAGTACTTC CASSLYLRETQYF
TRBJ2-1 . TRBV28 . TGTGCCAGCAGATCCTTCGGACAGTACAATGAGCAGTTCTTC CASRSFGQYNEQFF
TRBJ2-1 TRBD1 TRBV29-1 . TGCAGCGTTGAAGAAAGGATAGGACAGGCGGTGTATAATGAGCAGTTCTTC CSVEERIGQAVYNEQFF
TRBJ2-3 . TRBV29-1 . TGCAGCGTCGGGGGACTTGGAGTAACAGATACGCAGTATTTT CSVGGLGVTDTQYF
TRBJ2-3 TRBD2 TRBV6-1 once TGTGCCAGCAGTGACATAGCGGGAGTCTGGTATTTT CASSDIAGVWYF
TRBJ2-4 . TRBV27 . TGTGCCAGCAGGCCCTCTAGTGGGAGAATGGGAAACATTCAGTACTTC CASRPSSGRMGNIQYF
TRBJ2-4 . TRBV5-6 once TGTGCCAGCGACGGCAGGGGATCCAAAAACATTCAGTACTTC CASDGRGSKNIQYF
TRBJ2-7 TRBD2 TRBV7-8 . TGTGCCAGCAGCCCAAAACGACTAGCGGGCGGGGCCTACGAGCAGTACTTC CASSPKRLAGGAYEQYF
TRBJ1-4 . TRBV19 . TGTGCTTTGTCACGCTGGGGAAAACTGTTTTTT CALSRWGKLFF
TRBJ2-7 . TRBV4-1 . TGCGCCAGCAGGCAAGAGGTGGGGGCTGGCGAGCAGTACTTC CASRQEVGAGEQYF
TRBJ1-3 . TRBV7-9 . TGTGCCAGCAGCCACGGAGACTCCCCAGGGGGAAACACCATATATTTT CASSHGDSPGGNTIYF
TRBJ2-5 . TRBV5-6 . TGTGCCAGCACCCCCCCGGTGCTAGCGTTTAGACAAGAGACCCAGTACTTC CASTPPVLAFRQETQYF
TRBJ2-1 . TRBV7-3 . TGTGCCAGCAGCCTACGTCCTACAAACTCCTACAATGAGCAGTTCTTC CASSLRPTNSYNEQFF
TRBJ2-7 . TRBV28 . TGTGCCAGCAGGGGCGGGACAGACTACTACGAGCAGTACTTC CASRGGTDYYEQYF
TRBJ2-7 TRBD2 TRBV5-4 . TGTGCCAGCAGCTTGCGGCTAGCGGGAGACGAGCAGTACTTC CASSLRLAGDEQYF
TRBJ1-5 . TRBV7-8 . TGTGCCAGCAGCCGAAGTAGCAATCAGCCCCAGCATTTT CASSRSSNQPQHF
TRBJ2-3 . TRBV9 . TGTGCCAGCAGCGGGACTATGAGGTCGGATACGCAGTATTTT CASSGTMRSDTQYF
TRBJ1-1 . TRBV28 . TGTGCCATCCTGGGGGTATTGGACACTGAAGCTTTCTTT CAILGVLDTEAFF
TRBJ2-2 TRBD1 TRBV28 . TGTGCCAGCAGCCTCTTTATTCAGGGGGTGCACACCGGGGAGCTGTTTTTT CASSLFIQGVHTGELFF
TRBJ2-1 . TRBV6-1 once TGTGCCAGCAGTCTAGGGACTCCTAGGGGGAATGAGCAGTTCTTC CASSLGTPRGNEQFF
TRBJ2-1 TRBD2 TRBV27 . TGTGCCAGCAGTTTGACTAGCCAGAGCTCCTACAATGAGCAGTTCTTC CASSLTSQSSYNEQFF
TRBJ1-2 . TRBV2 . TGTGCCAGCAGTGGCTTGGGAAGTCCGGGACACTATGGCTACACCTTC CASSGLGSPGHYGYTF
TRBJ2-7 . TRBV10-1 . TGCGCCAGCAGTGAGTCTTTAAGCTACGAGCAGTACTTC CASSESLSYEQYF
TRBJ2-7 TRBD2 TRBV7-8 . TGTGCCAGCAGCTTAGCGATGGCGGGAGAGGACGAGCAGTACTTC CASSLAMAGEDEQYF